Many counts were recorded for the clone carrying this T cell receptor (beta chain). This entry belongs to a study of T cells after yellow fever vaccination. CDR1 is ENHRY, CDR2 SYGVKD, per germline. The J segment lost 3 bases and the V segment lost 10 bases, leaving 7 bases of the junction unmatched. CDR3 length: 13 amino acids. TCRdb used MiXCR to reprocess the 5' RACE reads, holding one entry per CDR3 protein. The table records about 240,000 distinct CDR3 sequences, about 7% of them present only once. The sequencing used CD4+ T cells sorted from PBMCs, collected 15 days after the yellow fever booster vaccination. The rearrangement links TRBV10-3 to TRBJ2-7; 9 bases map to TRBD1. This sequence was found in a man younger than 45 who received the YFV17D yellow fever vaccine. This CDR3 is CATRTGEDYEQYF. CDR3 nucleotides: TGTGCCACAAGGACAGGGGAAGACTACGAGCAGTACTTC.